The 8 T cell receptor beta chains presented below share a single source sample, sequenced in a study of metastatic and nonmetastatic thyroid tumors. TCRdb re-called the PCR reads via MiXCR. The sample includes over 25,000 clones, over 15% of them seen just once. Among the patients, none had received any treatment before thyroid surgery. Sequencing was carried out using blood. These receptors all come from a male donor with papillary thyroid cancer or a benign thyroid nodule (not recorded which). Some clones in this sample may be carry-over from other donors' samples.

The rearrangement uses TRBV20-1 and TRBJ1-4; 9 nucleotides align to TRBD1. CDR1 and CDR2 from the germline V gene are DFQATT and SNEGSKA (reference sequence). The CDR3 runs 17 residues. The trim removed 6 bases at V and 1 base at J, leaving 12 bases unmatched. This CDR3 reads CSARRPTGGGTNEKLFF. The DNA for the CDR3 is TGCAGTGCCCGGCGCCCGACAGGGGGAGGAACTAATGAAAAACTGTTTTTT.

This clone was found many times. V and J are TRBV7-2 and TRBJ2-7; 7 nucleotides agree with TRBD2. Per the germline V gene, CDR1 is SGHTA and CDR2 is FQGNSA. The CDR3 is 14 amino acids. V dropped 2 bases and J dropped 2; count of bases not matched to a gene: 3. This CDR3 is CASSLKAGAYEQYF. CDR3 nucleotide sequence: TGTGCCAGCAGCTTAAAGGCGGGGGCCTACGAGCAGTACTTC.

This clone was recorded many times. V is TRBV3-1 and J is TRBJ1-5; D perhaps matches TRBD1 (5 bases). This CDR3 has 12 amino acids. V lost 2 bases, J lost 7 bases, and 6 bases lay in between. Germline loops: CDR1 LGHDT, CDR2 YNNKEL (reference sequence). The CDR3 DNA is TGTGCCAGCAGCCAATGGGGGCAGCCCCAGCATTTT. This gives the protein CASSQWGQPQHF. Full variable domain (missing parts from reference TRBV3-1 and TRBJ1-5): DTAVSQTPKYLVTQMGNDKSIKCEQNLGHDTMYWYKQDSKKFLKIMFSYNNKELIINETVPNRFSPKSPDKAHLNLHINSLELGDSAVYFCASSQWGQPQHFGDGTRLSIL.

This chain joins TRBV5-5 and TRBJ1-1, with unresolved D. Germline CDR1 SGHKS, CDR2 YYEKEE (reference sequence). CDR3 length: 13 amino acids. V lost 3 bases and J lost 5, with 11 bases in between. The CDR3 DNA reads as TGTGCCAGCAGCTCTTTGGAGTTTACTGAAGCTTTCTTT. It codes for CASSSLEFTEAFF.

There are many counts of this clone. The gene calls are TRBV7-6 and TRBJ2-7, with D uncertain. CDR1 and CDR2 (germline): SGHVS, FNYEAQ. The CDR3 length is 14 residues. V was shortened by 1 base and J by 2 bases, with 9 bases between the two germline ends. Written as DNA, the CDR3 is TGTGCCAGCAGCTTAGTCGGTCCACCCTACGAGCAGTACTTC. This codes for CASSLVGPPYEQYF. The entire variable domain, with the rest obtained from reference TRBV7-6 and TRBJ2-7, is as follows: GAGVSQSPRYKVTKRGQDVALRCDPISGHVSLYWYRQALGQGPEFLTYFNYEAQQDKSGLPNDRFSAERPEGSISTLTIQRTEQRDSAMYRCASSLVGPPYEQYFGPGTRLTVT.

This clone was recorded at least ten times. The chain has TRBV6-1 and TRBJ2-5; unclear D gene. Looked up from germline, CDR1 is MNHNS and CDR2 is SASEGT. V gave up 6 bases and J gave up 2 bases, with 4 bases separating them. The CDR3 totals 11 residues. CDR3 in DNA: TGTGCCAGCAGACAACAAGAGACCCAGTACTTC. Translated, it gives CASRQQETQYF.

This clone was seen at least ten times. CDR3 sequence reads: CSAQGGGGYTF. The CDR3 nucleotides read TGCAGCGCTCAGGGAGGGGGTGGCTACACCTTC. This chain joins TRBV29-1 and TRBJ1-2; D is possibly TRBD1 (6 bases). V shed 7 bases and J shed 7 bases, with 13 bases lying between them. The CDR3 is made up of 11 amino acids. Germline CDR1 is SQVTM and CDR2 is ANQGSEA.

This clone was detected ten times or more. V is TRBV28 and J is TRBJ2-1, with D unclear. Germline V CDR1 and CDR2: MDHEN, SYDVKM. CDR3 length: 14 amino acids. V lost 2 bases, J lost 2 bases, and 7 bases lay in between. The CDR3 protein is CASSLGGTYNEQFF. The DNA of the CDR3 is TGTGCCAGCAGTTTAGGTGGTACCTACAATGAGCAGTTCTTC.